The rows below give T cell receptor beta chains drawn from one sample of a study of OX40 agonist ivuxolimab in advanced cancers. Generated by immunoSEQ multiplex PCR, the TCRdb table keeps only in-frame clones and is missing some. The sample includes approximately 21,000 clones, around four fifths of them seen just once. The sequenced sample was CD4+ or CD8+ T cells sorted from blood, obtained in a trial of the OX40 agonist ivuxolimab. These receptors came from an adult with an advanced solid tumor such as melanoma, head and neck, liver or kidney cancer. The conserved cysteine and the conserved F or W are not part of the CDR3 here.

TRBJ2-1	TRBV11-2	ASSRANEQF
TRBJ1-1	TRBV19	ASSPTGLNTEAF
TRBJ1-5	TRBV19	ASSIRTGVNQPQH
TRBJ1-2	TRBV27	ASRNTGGYGYT
TRBJ2-7	TRBV7-9	ASSGGPVYEQY
TRBJ1-5	TRBV27	ASRPTGGRQPQH
TRBJ2-2	TRBV19	ASTRQGDTGELF
TRBJ1-5	TRBV6-1	ASTKKESLNQPQH
TRBJ2-7	TRBV23-1	ASNQTGPYEQY
TRBJ2-7	TRBV5-1	ASSSTGAYEQY
TRBJ1-2	TRBV6-5	ASSFLSQGSNYGYT
TRBJ2-7	TRBV9	ASSPLREGSYEQY
TRBJ2-5	TRBV18	ASSPPVTKKETQY
TRBJ1-4	TRBV7-8	ASSLWGAEEKLF
TRBJ1-1	TRBV10-3	AISESRTGRTEAF
TRBJ2-1	TRBV2	ASSEGGTDQF
TRBJ1-1	TRBV5-1	ASSSEGARTEAF
TRBJ2-7	TRBV9	ASSVGDVSYEQY
TRBJ2-1	TRBV7-3	ASSSGSSSYNEQF
TRBJ2-1	TRBV11-2	ASSSPGLAGGSGNEQF
TRBJ2-2	TRBV6-5	ASRSPGTNTGELF
TRBJ1-2	TRBV11-2	ASSLDAGTGPYGYT
TRBJ1-5	TRBV5-4	ASSRTTGKGNQPQH
TRBJ1-6	TRBV19	ASSMYRGNSPLH
TRBJ1-1	TRBV14	ASSSARGQGWAF
TRBJ2-3	TRBV5-1	ASSLTSGSTHLSTDTQY
TRBJ2-7	TRBV5-6	ASSLADRDRYEQY
TRBJ2-3	TRBV9	ASSEHSRGGSDTQY
TRBJ2-1	TRBV9	ASSVAPSHRDEQF
TRBJ1-3	TRBV14	ASSQETFSGNTIY
TRBJ1-2	TRBV7-2	ASSHRGGANYGYT
TRBJ2-5	TRBV5-1	ASSLTSTGETQY
TRBJ2-7	TRBV7-2	ASRSSGGASTFEQY
TRBJ2-7	TRBV10-3	AISDPLVGGSYEQY
TRBJ1-1	TRBV7-8	ASSFRDRGNTEAF
TRBJ2-7	TRBV5-6	ASSYQRTYEQY
TRBJ1-1	TRBV19	ASSPSRDSAEAF
TRBJ1-6	TRBV18	ASSLTTGGASYNSPLH
TRBJ2-2	TRBV9	ASSVAHRGTGELF
TRBJ2-1	TRBV7-7	ASSMTGVGGEQF
TRBJ2-7	TRBV6-6	ASSFDSKGEQY
TRBJ2-3	TRBV19	ASSTRTDTQY
TRBJ1-1	TRBV7-2	ASSLMGNTEAF
TRBJ1-6	TRBV4-1	ASSQEGMGEGSPLH
TRBJ2-7	TRBV5-1	ASSLGGRLSYEQY
TRBJ1-2	TRBV2	ASSSGLYGYT
TRBJ1-1	TRBV7-2	ASSLVPPTTGDTEAF
TRBJ1-1	TRBV18	ASSPRGGRNTEAF
TRBJ2-3	TRBV5-1	ASSLAGNGDTQY
TRBJ2-5	TRBV7-2	ASSQGQAPVRTQY
TRBJ1-5	TRBV6-1	ASSDVAQNQPQH